The 12 T cell receptor beta chains below were found in one sample sequenced in a study of T-cell reconstitution after alpha-beta-depleted transplantation in children (dated by TCRdb to the mid-2010s). Summary of the overall study and its limitations: The frequencies of hyperexpanded clones fell over the following months, and after one year, T-cell counts and TCRbeta diversity were mostly attributed to newly produced T cells.

The method behind the library was PCR. TCRdb records Illumina HiSeq 2500 as the sequencer. TCR libraries were prepared with molecular barcoding, using unique molecular identifiers to normalize TCRbeta repertoire quantification. The raw public data were reprocessed by TCRdb itself: fastp quality trimming at Q25, MiXCR clonotype calling, in-frame beta chains only. Identical CDR3 proteins give one entry, which carries the most common genes and DNA. The sample has some 300,000 distinct CDR3 sequences on record, just over 7.5% of them singletons. Approximately 9.1% of the sample goes to the ten largest clones. For these TCRs, the target antigens are not known. The meaning of the sample's treatment or condition label: allogeneic hematopoietic cell transplantation with graft depleted of TCRalphabeta T cells and CD19 B cells. Sequencing used peripheral blood, obtained 360 days after TCRalphabeta/CD19-depleted stem cell transplant. Receptors originate from a female patient between 2 and 15 years old who had a stem cell transplant for Fanconi anemia, so the T cells may come from the graft donor.

This clonotype was observed at least ten times. The chain combines TRBV7-2 with TRBJ2-7, with TRBD2 matching over 7 bases. The CDR3 loop spans 17 amino acids. CDR1 SGHTA and CDR2 FQGNSA come from the germline V gene. With V trimmed by 0 bases and J by 1 base, 9 bases remained unmatched. The CDR3 loop is CASSLAAGDPFSYEQYF. Here the CDR3 DNA reads TGTGCCAGCAGCTTAGCCGCGGGGGACCCTTTTTCCTACGAGCAGTACTTC.

The chain uses TRBV6-5 and TRBJ2-7; 7 nucleotides line up with TRBD1. Germline V gene sequence: CDR1 MNHEY, CDR2 SVGAGI. The junction had 8 bases not matched to a gene; V was cut back by 2 bases and J by 4 bases. CDR3 length: 15 amino acids. The CDR3 DNA reads as TGTGCCAGCAGTTACGCGTCGGGACAGCCTTACGAGCAGTACTTC. Translated, it gives CASSYASGQPYEQYF.

The table lists this clonotype with many counts. This rearrangement joins TRBV5-1 to TRBJ2-7; D gene ambiguous. Germline V gene lookup returns CDR1 SGHRS and CDR2 YFSETQ. Trimming removed 0 bases from V and 5 bases from J, with 12 bases in between. The CDR3 extends over 14 amino acids. CDR3 nucleotides: TGCGCCAGCAGCTTGGCTGTAAATTTGGACGAGCAGTACTTC. The encoded protein is CASSLAVNLDEQYF.

Ten or more counts support this clonotype. Written as DNA, the CDR3 is TGCAGTGCCAGCGGGGTACGGGGACTAGCCCACAATGAGCAGTTCTTC. Amino acids: CSASGVRGLAHNEQFF. V and J are TRBV20-1 and TRBJ2-1; 9 nucleotides align to TRBD2. CDR3 length: 16 residues. Trimming cost V 6 bases and J 5 bases; bases outside gene matches: 14. CDR1 is DFQATT, CDR2 SNEGSKA, per germline (reference sequence).

This clonotype came up a few times. V gene TRBV5-6 combines with J gene TRBJ2-1, with D perhaps matching TRBD1 or TRBD2 (6 bases each). The CDR3 extends over 16 amino acids. Germline CDR1 reads SGHDT; CDR2 reads YYEEEE. V gave up 3 bases and J gave up 4 bases, with 17 bases separating them. CDR3 sequence (DNA): TGTGCCAGCAGCTCCTTGCTCTGGGGGGCATACAATGAGCAGTTCTTC. The encoded protein is CASSSLLWGAYNEQFF. The full variable domain, rest sourced from reference TRBV5-6 and TRBJ2-1, is DAGVTQSPTHLIKTRGQQVTLRCSPKSGHDTVSWYQQALGQGPQFIFQYYEEEERQRGNFPDRFSGHQFPNYSSELNVNALLLGDSALYLCASSSLLWGAYNEQFFGPGTRLTVL.

In this sample, this clonotype turned up many times. The V call is TRBV29-1, the J call TRBJ1-2, with D tentatively TRBD1 (5 bases). The germline V gene has CDR1 SQVTM and CDR2 ANQGSEA. CDR3 length: 13 amino acids. The V and J ends lost 3 bases and 14 bases respectively, with 22 bases between them. The CDR3 coding sequence is TGCAGCGTTGACCTTGGAGGCAGCAGGGCTACAACCTTC. Encoded protein: CSVDLGGSRATTF.

CDR3 region: CASSVNPPGGQYNEQFF. The CDR3 DNA sequence: TGTGCCAGCAGCGTAAACCCTCCGGGGGGGCAGTACAATGAGCAGTTCTTC. This chain uses TRBV9 with TRBJ2-1, with 8 positions matching TRBD2. This CDR3 is built from 17 residues. Germline CDR1 reads SGDLS; CDR2 reads YYNGEE. V lost 1 base and J lost 4; bases outside the gene matches: 10.

Only a few counts were recorded for this clonotype. The rearrangement uses TRBV28 and TRBJ2-2; the D is unclear. CDR3 size: 14 residues. V dropped 5 bases and J dropped 7 bases, with 14 bases sitting between them. The germline CDR1 and CDR2 sequences are MDHEN and SYDVKM. CDR3 protein: CASSPPDESGELFF. The DNA for the CDR3 is TGTGCCAGCAGTCCCCCAGACGAGAGCGGGGAGCTGTTTTTT.

The chain recombines TRBV2 with TRBJ1-5; D is perhaps TRBD1 (5 bases). The CDR3 extends over 15 amino acids. Deletions cut 2 bases from V and 0 bases from J, with 8 bases between. CDR1 and CDR2 from the germline V gene are SNHLY and FYNNEI. The CDR3 is CASSEQGHSNQPQHF. The CDR3 DNA reads TGTGCCAGCAGTGAACAAGGACATAGCAATCAGCCCCAGCATTTT.

The chain links TRBV3-1 to TRBJ2-2; 8 bases fit TRBD1. The germline gives CDR1 LGHDT, CDR2 YNNKEL (reference sequence). The CDR3 sequence is 16 residues long. Germline trimming cut 6 bases from V and 4 bases from J; bases unmatched to any gene: 10. The CDR3 nucleotides are TGTGCCAGCAGTCAATTAGGAACAGGGGGCACCGGGGAGCTGTTTTTT. As protein: CASSQLGTGGTGELFF.

This clonotype was counted at least ten times. J is TRBJ2-1 and V is TRBV20-1; the match to TRBD2 covers 8 bases. This CDR3 has 13 residues. Trimming at V came to 3 bases and at J to 5 bases, leaving 3 bases not matched to a gene. The V gene's germline CDR1 is DFQATT and CDR2 SNEGSKA (reference sequence). The CDR3 is CSARTSVHNEQFF. The DNA of the CDR3 is TGCAGTGCTAGGACTAGCGTGCACAATGAGCAGTTCTTC.

The rearrangement links TRBV10-1 to TRBJ2-7; D perhaps matches TRBD1 (6 bases). Trimming cost V 6 bases and J 3 bases, with 15 bases left between them. Per the germline V gene, CDR1 is WNHNN and CDR2 is SYGVQD (reference sequence). There are 14 residues in the CDR3. CDR3 sequence: CASSGNPDSYEQYF. In nucleotides, the CDR3 is TGCGCCAGCAGCGGGAACCCGGACAGCTACGAGCAGTACTTC.